The clone carrying this TCR beta chain was observed a few times. Its antigen remains unknown. The study reverse transcribed the entire isolated RNA, so it sequenced expressed TCRB transcripts. Libraries were prepared by immunoSEQ multiplex PCR; TCRdb keeps only in-frame clonotypes and omits some of them. Altogether 300,000 to 350,000 clones are present, approximately 13% being singletons, with the ten largest covering 0.015%. This CDR3 has 15 amino acids. V gave up 5 bases and J gave up 0 bases, with 11 bases separating them. Germline values: CDR1 GTSNPN, CDR2 SVGIG (reference sequence). The data belong to a study of beta chain features in type 1 diabetes. Overall study findings and caveats: HLA effects on TCRB rearrangement stayed unresolved here. Sequencing used cDNA, and cells with high TCR expression could therefore be over-represented. Researchers report that Type 1 diabetes patients had moderately but significantly shorter TCRB CDR3s across all four CD4+ subsets.

The authors took one heparinised blood draw, averaging roughly 120 mL, from each donor. Post-sort purity exceeded 95% for all sorted populations. The sequence was obtained from a woman aged 18-35 years with type 1 diabetes. The sequencing sample was made of naive CD4+ T cells from blood. The chain links TRBV30 to TRBJ2-6, with no clear D. CDR3 DNA sequence: TGTGCCTGGTCATACGGTCCCTCTGGGGCCAACGTCCTGACTTTC. Residues: CAWSYGPSGANVLTF.